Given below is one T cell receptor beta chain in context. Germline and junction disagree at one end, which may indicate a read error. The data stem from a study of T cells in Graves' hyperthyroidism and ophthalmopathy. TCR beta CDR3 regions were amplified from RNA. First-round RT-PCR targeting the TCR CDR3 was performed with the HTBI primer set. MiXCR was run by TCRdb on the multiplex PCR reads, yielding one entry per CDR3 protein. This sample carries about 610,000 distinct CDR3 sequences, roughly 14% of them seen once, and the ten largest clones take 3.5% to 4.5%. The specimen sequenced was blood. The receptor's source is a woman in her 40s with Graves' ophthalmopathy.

CDR3 bases: TGTGTCAGCAGCTTGGACCGTAGCTCCTACGAGCAGTACTTC. Residues: CVSSLDRSSYEQYF. The chain links TRBV11-3 to TRBJ2-7; D uncertain. The CDR3 is 14 amino acids. Germline V gene lookup returns CDR1 SGHNT and CDR2 YENEEA.